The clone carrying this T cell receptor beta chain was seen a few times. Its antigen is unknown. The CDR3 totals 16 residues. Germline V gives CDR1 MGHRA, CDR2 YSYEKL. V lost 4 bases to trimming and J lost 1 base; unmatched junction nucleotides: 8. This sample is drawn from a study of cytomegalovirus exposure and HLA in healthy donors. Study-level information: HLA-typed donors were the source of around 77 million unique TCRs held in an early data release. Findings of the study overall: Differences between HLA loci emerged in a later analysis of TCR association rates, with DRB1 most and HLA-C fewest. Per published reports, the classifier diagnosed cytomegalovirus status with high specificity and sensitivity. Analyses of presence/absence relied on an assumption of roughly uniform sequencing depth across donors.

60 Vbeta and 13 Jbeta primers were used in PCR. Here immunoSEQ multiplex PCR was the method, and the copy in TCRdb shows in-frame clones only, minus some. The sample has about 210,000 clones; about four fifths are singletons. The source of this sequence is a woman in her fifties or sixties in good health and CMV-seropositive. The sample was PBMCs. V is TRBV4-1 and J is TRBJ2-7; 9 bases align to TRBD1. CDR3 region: CASSPSRGQGSYEQYF. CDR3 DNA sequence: TGCGCCAGCAGCCCCTCAAGGGGACAGGGATCCTACGAGCAGTACTTC.